A single sample gave rise to the 22 T cell receptor beta chains below, sequenced in a study of regulatory T cells in long-lasting Graves disease (dated by TCRdb to the early 2020s). Reading the label with the study, this specimen's time point is: persistent/refractory GD, antithyroid drugs over 5 years with positive TRAb. For both TCR sequencing and RNA sequencing, RNA was extracted from PBMCs using TRIzol. The protocol used for the library was multiplex PCR. The sequencing machine was an Illumina HiSeq 4000. CDR3 regions were amplified by Arm-PCR with iRepertoire HTBI primers to construct TCR beta libraries. TCRdb applied fastp at Q25 and MiXCR to the public reads, then kept only in-frame beta chains. CDR3 protein sequences are deduplicated, and each keeps its most common genes and DNA. In all, the sample holds more than 650,000 distinct CDR3 sequences, and around 32% of those were seen once. The top ten hold under 55% of the sample.

The source was peripheral blood mononuclear cells (PBMCs), collected when the disease was refractory, from a patient treated with antithyroid drugs. These receptors were collected from a female donor with Graves disease.

The gene calls are TRBV7-9 and TRBJ2-5; the D gene is possibly TRBD1 (6 bases). V shed 4 bases and J shed 5 bases, with 14 bases lying between them. CDR3 length equals 14 residues. Germline CDR1 is SEHNR and CDR2 is FQNEAQ (reference sequence). CDR3 coding DNA: TGTGCCAGCAGCTCAAGGGCCAGGGGTGAGACCCAGTACTTC. Encoded protein: CASSSRARGETQYF. The full variable domain, completed using reference TRBV7-9 and TRBJ2-5, is DTGVSQNPRHKITKRGQNVTFRCDPISEHNRLYWYRQTLGQGPEFLTYFQNEAQLEKSRLLSDRFSAERPKGSFSTLEIQRTEQGDSAMYLCASSSRARGETQYFGPGTRLLVL.

The V gene is TRBV11-2, the J gene TRBJ2-3; D perhaps matches TRBD2 (6 bases). Germline V lookup: CDR1 SGHAT, CDR2 FQNNGV. Trimming shortened V by 5 bases and J by 0 bases, and 12 bases separated the two germline ends. The CDR3 loop spans 15 amino acids. This CDR3 reads CASSPSGLSTDTQYF. In nucleotides, the CDR3 is TGTGCCAGCAGCCCATCGGGACTGAGCACAGATACGCAGTATTTT.

In its sample, this clonotype was seen a few times. A much larger clone lies a single base off, so this may be a read error. The V and J genes are TRBV7-9 and TRBJ2-5; maybe TRBD2 (5 bases). Trimming removed 4 bases at V and 6 bases at J, with 18 bases between. Germline V CDR1 and CDR2: SEHNR, FQNEAQ (reference sequence). The CDR3 has 15 amino acids. CDR3 sequence: CASSSQDAAGQTQYF. In nucleotides, the CDR3 is TGTGCCAGCAGCTCGCAGGACGCTGCGGGTCAGACCCAGTACTTC.

The J gene is TRBJ1-5, the V gene TRBV19, with 9 bases identical to TRBD1. Trimming removed 3 bases from V and 5 bases from J; junction bases left unmatched: 5. This CDR3 comprises 15 residues. Germline lookup yields CDR1 LNHDA and CDR2 SQIVND (reference sequence). The CDR3 DNA is TGTGCCAGTAGTATCAGGGACAGGGTGGATCAGCCCCAGCATTTT. Translation gives CASSIRDRVDQPQHF.

V is TRBV5-1 and J is TRBJ2-2, with D maybe TRBD1 (6 bases). V lost 4 bases to trimming and J lost 5 bases, with 15 bases between them. The germline CDR1 and CDR2 sequences are SGHRS and YFSETQ. The CDR3 runs 15 residues. CDR3 DNA: TGCGCCAGCAGCCCACCGGGACATAGAACCGGGGAGCTGTTTTTT. The encoded protein is CASSPPGHRTGELFF.

This clonotype was seen a handful of times. The chain couples TRBV28 to TRBJ1-1, with D possibly TRBD1 on 6 matching bases. This CDR3 is built from 12 residues. V was cut by 11 bases and J by 5 bases, with 15 bases left in between. CDR1 is MDHEN and CDR2 is SYDVKM in the germline V gene. The CDR3 reads CAGGRGVTEAFF. CDR3 in DNA: TGTGCCGGGGGGAGGGGGGTTACTGAAGCTTTCTTT.

This chain connects TRBV20-1 to TRBJ2-2, with 9 bases aligning to TRBD1. This CDR3 comprises 20 residues. V lost 5 bases to trimming and J lost 0 bases; unmatched junction nucleotides: 19. In germline, CDR1 is DFQATT, CDR2 SNEGSKA (reference sequence). CDR3 DNA sequence: TGCAGTGCTTTTGCCCTGTGGGACAGGGCCATCCCCGCGAACACCGGGGAGCTGTTTTTT. Translated, it gives CSAFALWDRAIPANTGELFF.

The chain carries TRBV7-9 and TRBJ2-2; the D call may be TRBD1 or TRBD2 (5 bases each). V lost 0 bases to trimming and J lost 0 bases, with 11 bases between them. The CDR3 consists of 17 residues. Germline V gene sequence: CDR1 SEHNR, CDR2 FQNEAQ (reference sequence). The CDR3 DNA follows: TGTGCCAGCAGCTTAGCGGGGCTAGCTACGAACACCGGGGAGCTGTTTTTT. Translated: CASSLAGLATNTGELFF.

The V gene is TRBV7-3, the J gene TRBJ1-1, with D perhaps matching TRBD1 (5 bases). There are 16 residues in the CDR3. Trimming shortened V by 6 bases and J by 4 bases, and 21 bases separated the two germline ends. Per the germline V gene, CDR1 is SGHTA and CDR2 is FQGTGA. The CDR3 protein is CASSPGEGRIGTEAFF. CDR3 in DNA: TGTGCCAGCAGTCCCGGGGAGGGGCGAATTGGCACTGAAGCTTTCTTT.

This chain connects TRBV20-1 to TRBJ2-5; 8 positions agree with TRBD1. Germline trimming cut 0 bases from V and 5 bases from J; bases unmatched to any gene: 5. This CDR3 has 14 residues. CDR1 and CDR2 from the germline V gene are DFQATT and SNEGSKA (reference sequence). Written as DNA, the CDR3 is TGCAGTGCTAGAGATGGCAGGGGGCGTGAGACCCAGTACTTC. Translating gives CSARDGRGRETQYF.

This clonotype was observed at least ten times. The chain links TRBV11-2 to TRBJ2-7; possible D gene TRBD1, 5 bases. Germline V gene sequence: CDR1 SGHAT, CDR2 FQNNGV. V gave up 0 bases and J gave up 2 bases, with 11 bases separating them. The CDR3 sequence is 15 residues long. CDR3 sequence: CASSLEGAGPYEQYF. As DNA, the CDR3 is TGTGCCAGCAGCTTAGAAGGGGCAGGTCCCTACGAGCAGTACTTC.

The rearrangement uses TRBV15 and TRBJ1-3; D is ambiguous. Germline V CDR1 and CDR2: LNHNV, YYDKDF (reference sequence). V was trimmed by 2 bases and J by 4 bases, leaving 6 bases between them. This CDR3 is built from 13 residues. The CDR3 spells CATSRPPGNTIYF. CDR3 DNA: TGTGCCACCAGCAGACCCCCGGGAAACACCATATATTTT.

The chain couples TRBV29-1 to TRBJ1-2, with a tentative D call TRBD1 (5 bases). Germline CDR1 reads SQVTM; CDR2 reads ANQGSEA. V gave up 7 bases and J gave up 5 bases, with 14 bases separating them. The length of the CDR3 is 12 residues. The CDR3 region is CSEGTQRYGYTF. The CDR3 DNA reads TGCAGCGAAGGGACCCAGAGATATGGCTACACCTTC.

The chain is built from TRBV6-1 and TRBJ2-3; TRBD1 matches 9 bases. Germline assignment: CDR1 MNHNS and CDR2 SASEGT. The CDR3 has 15 amino acids. The V gene end was trimmed by 6 bases and the J gene end by 4 bases; junction bases not matched to a gene: 8. The DNA of the CDR3 is TGTGCCAGCAGCGGACAGGGGAAGGGGGCAGATACGCAGTATTTT. Its protein is CASSGQGKGADTQYF.

For this clonotype: A much larger clone is a single base away; this may be a read error. The rearrangement links TRBV20-1 to TRBJ1-4; TRBD1 matches 8 bases. The CDR3 runs 14 residues. Per germline, CDR1 DFQATT and CDR2 SNEGSKA (reference sequence). This CDR3 reads CSAQGQAYNGKLFF. CDR3 in DNA: TGCAGTGCCCAGGGACAGGCCTATAATGGAAAACTGTTTTTT.

This clonotype was counted a few times. The chain combines TRBV5-6 with TRBJ2-2; TRBD2 is a possible D gene (5 bases). Looked up from germline, CDR1 is SGHDT and CDR2 is YYEEEE. The CDR3 totals 15 residues. Trimming shortened V by 4 bases and J by 4 bases, and 14 bases separated the two germline ends. The CDR3 here is CASSPARVGTGELFF. Here the CDR3 DNA reads TGTGCCAGCAGCCCTGCGCGGGTCGGCACCGGGGAGCTGTTTTTT.

There are many counts of this clonotype. This chain joins TRBV6-2 or TRBV6-3 and TRBJ2-4; D might be TRBD2 (5 bases). Trimming stripped 1 base from V and 4 bases from J, with 23 bases between. CDR3 length: 19 residues. The germline gives CDR1 MNHEY, CDR2 SVGEGT. The CDR3 coding sequence is TGTGCCAGCAGTTACTTCGAGCTAGGAGCGGTAAACTATAAAAACATTCAGTACTTC. This encodes CASSYFELGAVNYKNIQYF.

The V gene is TRBV20-1, the J gene TRBJ1-2, with TRBD1 as a possible D gene (5 bases). This CDR3 is 15 amino acids long. V was shortened by 3 bases and J by 8 bases, with 22 bases between the two germline ends. Germline V CDR1 and CDR2: DFQATT, SNEGSKA (reference sequence). This CDR3 reads CSARKSTGVHWGYTF. For the CDR3, the DNA is TGCAGTGCTAGGAAAAGCACGGGGGTCCATTGGGGCTACACCTTC.

The rearrangement links TRBV7-9 to TRBJ2-7; tentatively, D is TRBD2 (5 bases). The length of the CDR3 is 15 residues. V gave up 2 bases and J gave up 3 bases, with 14 bases separating them. The germline V gene has CDR1 SEHNR and CDR2 FQNEAQ (reference sequence). DNA for the CDR3: TGTGCCAGCAGCTTAAACCGGGATCCGATCTACGAGCAGTACTTC. Protein product: CASSLNRDPIYEQYF. Full variable domain (rest looked up from reference TRBV7-9 and TRBJ2-7): DTGVSQNPRHKITKRGQNVTFRCDPISEHNRLYWYRQTLGQGPEFLTYFQNEAQLEKSRLLSDRFSAERPKGSFSTLEIQRTEQGDSAMYLCASSLNRDPIYEQYFGPGTRLTVT.

This clonotype has ten or more counts. The V and J genes are TRBV7-8 and TRBJ1-1, with a weak D call TRBD1 (5 bases). The CDR3 totals 14 residues. V was shortened by 0 bases and J by 8 bases, with 13 bases between the two germline ends. Germline V lookup: CDR1 SGHVS, CDR2 FQNEAQ. CDR3 sequence (DNA): TGTGCCAGCAGCTTAGCCCCTGTGACAGTCGAAGCTTTCTTT. Translating gives CASSLAPVTVEAFF.

This chain uses TRBV6-1 with TRBJ1-4; 12 nucleotides line up with TRBD1. Trimming cost V 5 bases and J 7 bases; bases outside gene matches: 5. CDR3 length: 15 amino acids. Per the germline V gene, CDR1 is MNHNS and CDR2 is SASEGT. CDR3 in DNA: TGTGCCAGCAGTCCCCCGGGACAGGGGGCTGAAAAACTGTTTTTT. Translated: CASSPPGQGAEKLFF.

J is TRBJ1-2 and V is TRBV7-8; 8 bases agree with TRBD1. The CDR3 covers 14 residues. V was clipped by 4 bases and J by 4 bases; unmatched bases: 5. Germline CDR1 and CDR2: SGHVS and FQNEAQ. CDR3 amino acids: CASSSGQGSYGYTF. The DNA for the CDR3 is TGTGCCAGCAGCTCCGGACAGGGCTCCTATGGCTACACCTTC.